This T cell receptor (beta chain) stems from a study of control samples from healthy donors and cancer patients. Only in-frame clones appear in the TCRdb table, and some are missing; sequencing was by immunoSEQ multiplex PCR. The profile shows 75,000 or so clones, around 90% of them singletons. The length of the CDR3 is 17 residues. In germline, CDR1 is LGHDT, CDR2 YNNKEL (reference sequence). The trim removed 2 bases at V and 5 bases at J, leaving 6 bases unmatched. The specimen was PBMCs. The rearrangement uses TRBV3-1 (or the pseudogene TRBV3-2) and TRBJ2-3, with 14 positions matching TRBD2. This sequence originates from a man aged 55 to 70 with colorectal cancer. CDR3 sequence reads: CASSQPGLAGAGDTQYF. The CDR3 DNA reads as TGTGCCAGCAGCCAACCGGGACTAGCGGGGGCGGGAGATACGCAGTATTTT.